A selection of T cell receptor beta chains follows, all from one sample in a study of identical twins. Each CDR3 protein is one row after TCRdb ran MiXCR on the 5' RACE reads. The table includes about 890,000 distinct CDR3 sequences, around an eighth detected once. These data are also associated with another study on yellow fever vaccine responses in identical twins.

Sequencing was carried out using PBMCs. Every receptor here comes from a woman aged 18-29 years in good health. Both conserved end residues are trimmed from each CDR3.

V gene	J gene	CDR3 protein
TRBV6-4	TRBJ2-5	ASSQAPRETQY
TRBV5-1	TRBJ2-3	ASSLFSSTDTQY
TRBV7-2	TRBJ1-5	ASSLVPYSNQPQH
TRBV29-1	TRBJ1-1	SVAYREGNTEAF
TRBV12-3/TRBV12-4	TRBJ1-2	ASSYGEDYT
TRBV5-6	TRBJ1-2	ASSMDTDYGYT
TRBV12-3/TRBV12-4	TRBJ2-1	ASSSLPSGAEQF
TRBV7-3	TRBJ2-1	ASSGTGGQYNEQF
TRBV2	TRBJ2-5	ASSVSQVETQY
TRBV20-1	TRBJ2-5	SAEGPSLGWGGETQY
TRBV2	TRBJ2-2	ASRGQAGELF
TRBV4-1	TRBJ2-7	ASSQLGPTYEQY
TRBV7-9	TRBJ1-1	ASSFPGARSEAF
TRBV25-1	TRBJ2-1	ASIEGTSGNNEQF
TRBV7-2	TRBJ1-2	ASSPDINYGYT
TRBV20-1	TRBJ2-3	SARKAGGQGGTDTQY
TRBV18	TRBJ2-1	ASSPGLAAQF
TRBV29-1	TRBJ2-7	SVVPPGEVHEQY
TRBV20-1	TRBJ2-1	SAISSSYNEQF
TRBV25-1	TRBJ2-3	ASSVGWPPSDTQY
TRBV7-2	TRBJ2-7	ASSFAPTGGYEQY
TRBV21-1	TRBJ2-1	ASSNFEQF
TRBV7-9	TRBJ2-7	ASSGPGPYEQY
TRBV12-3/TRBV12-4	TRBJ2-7	ASSFGLLDSYEQY
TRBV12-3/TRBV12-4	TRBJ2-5	ASSFSSGTTQETQY
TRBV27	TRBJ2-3	ASSLGGRADTQY
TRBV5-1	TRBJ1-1	ASSSPVREPMNTEAF
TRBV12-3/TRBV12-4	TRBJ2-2	ASILGRNTGELF
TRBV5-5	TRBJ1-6	ASSPHDREGSPLH
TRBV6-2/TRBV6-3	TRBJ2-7	ASSYTSGTGAYEQY
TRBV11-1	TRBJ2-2	ASSPQLGLAGGRGTGELF
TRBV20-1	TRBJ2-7	SAGTSGRSEQY
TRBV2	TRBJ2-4	ASRHRGLQAGGNIQY
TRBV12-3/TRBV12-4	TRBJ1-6	ASSVGNSPLH
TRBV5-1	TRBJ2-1	ASSLAGGTYNEQF
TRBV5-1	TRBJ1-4	ASASGIPWGEKLF